This T cell receptor beta chain was profiled in a study of beta chain features in type 1 diabetes. Every isolated RNA sample was fully reverse transcribed, so sequencing captured expressed TCRB transcripts. The assay was immunoSEQ multiplex PCR, and TCRdb's table has in-frame clones only and misses some. The sample yields hundreds of thousands of clones, approximately 15% seen once. V lost 4 bases and J 3 bases, leaving 15 bases between the germline ends. CDR1 is SGHDN and CDR2 is FVKESK in the germline V gene. The CDR3 extends over 15 amino acids. This clone was observed a handful of times. Stem cell-like memory, regulatory, central memory and naive CD4+ cells were sorted via CD45RO/CCR7/CD25/CD127/CD95/CD27.

The receptor was isolated from a man in his thirties or forties in good health. The sample taken for sequencing was naive CD4+ T cells from blood. The chain joins TRBV14 to TRBJ2-5; D is uncertain. CDR3 in amino acids: CASSPGGLHEETQYF. In DNA form, the CDR3 reads TGTGCCAGCAGCCCCGGTGGGTTGCATGAAGAGACCCAGTACTTC.